One and the same sample provided the 28 T cell receptor beta chains below, sequenced in a study of T cells after yellow fever vaccination. One entry per CDR3 protein results from TCRdb running MiXCR on the 5' RACE reads. The table records hundreds of thousands of distinct CDR3 sequences, 9% to 15% of them present only once. Sequenced material: PBMCs, taken on the day of the yellow fever booster vaccination. These receptors originate from a young man who received the YFV17D yellow fever vaccine.

This clonotype has more than one count but fewer than ten. The rearrangement links TRBV7-9 to TRBJ2-5, with a possible D match to TRBD1 (5 bases). CDR1 SEHNR and CDR2 FQNEAQ come from the germline V gene (reference sequence). Trimming pared 5 bases from V and 6 bases from J, leaving 16 bases between. The CDR3 runs 14 residues. CDR3 region: CASSQGASQKTQYF. The CDR3 region has the DNA TGTGCCAGCAGCCAAGGGGCTAGTCAAAAGACCCAGTACTTC.

The genes are TRBV5-1 and TRBJ1-1, with D possibly TRBD1 on 6 matching bases. CDR1 is SGHRS and CDR2 is YFSETQ in the germline V gene. V was shortened by 5 bases and J by 7 bases, with 12 bases between the two germline ends. The CDR3 is made up of 12 amino acids. CDR3 sequence (DNA): TGCGCCAGCAGAGGGGGGCTTGGTGAAGCTTTCTTT. Amino acid sequence: CASRGGLGEAFF.

In its sample, this clonotype was seen a few times. The chain uses TRBV24-1 and TRBJ2-5; 7 bases are a match to TRBD2. This CDR3 is 16 amino acids long. Germline assignment: CDR1 KGHDR and CDR2 SFDVKD. V dropped 3 bases and J dropped 3; count of bases not matched to a gene: 9. The CDR3 region has the DNA TGTGCCACCAGTGATGGGGGGGAGAAAGTGGAAGAGACCCAGTACTTC. Amino acids: CATSDGGEKVEETQYF.

This clonotype was picked up a small number of times. The V call is TRBV4-1, the J call TRBJ2-5, with TRBD2 matching 11 bases. In germline, CDR1 is MGHRA, CDR2 YSYEKL. The CDR3 totals 15 residues. The ends lost 5 bases at V and 3 bases at J; junction bases unmatched: 5. CDR3 region: CASSVPLAGEETQYF. CDR3 nucleotide sequence: TGCGCCAGCAGCGTCCCACTAGCGGGAGAAGAGACCCAGTACTTC.

The chain recombines TRBV20-1 with TRBJ2-2; D might be TRBD2 (6 bases). CDR3 size: 14 residues. Deletions cut 0 bases from V and 6 bases from J, with 11 bases between. Germline V gene lookup returns CDR1 DFQATT and CDR2 SNEGSKA (reference sequence). As DNA, the CDR3 is TGCAGTGCTAGAGATGGGGGGTCAGCCGGGGAGCTGTTTTTT. Its protein product is CSARDGGSAGELFF.

The chain has TRBV10-3 and TRBJ2-7; D gene unclear. CDR3 length equals 12 residues. Germline V gene data show CDR1 as ENHRY and CDR2 as SYGVKD. Trimming took off 10 bases at V and 3 bases at J, with 13 bases between the two ends. CDR3 amino acids: CATALAVYEQYF. The CDR3 nucleotides read TGTGCCACCGCCTTGGCAGTCTACGAGCAGTACTTC.

This clonotype was counted at least ten times. V is TRBV5-1 and J is TRBJ2-7; 7 bases line up with TRBD2. Germline CDR1 is SGHRS and CDR2 is YFSETQ. CDR3 size: 17 residues. Unmatched junction bases numbered 12, after V lost 3 bases and J lost 0 bases. The chain's CDR3 is CASSSGPGGDVSYEQYF. In DNA form, the CDR3 reads TGCGCCAGCAGCTCCGGACCTGGGGGGGACGTCTCCTACGAGCAGTACTTC. Full variable domain (outside the CDR3, taken from reference TRBV5-1 and TRBJ2-7): KAGVTQTPRYLIKTRGQQVTLSCSPISGHRSVSWYQQTPGQGLQFLFEYFSETQRNKGNFPGRFSGRQFSNSRSEMNVSTLELGDSALYLCASSSGPGGDVSYEQYFGPGTRLTVT.

The chain recombines TRBV7-9 with TRBJ2-5; D gene unclear. V gave up 1 base and J gave up 7 bases, with 16 bases separating them. Germline V gene data show CDR1 as SEHNR and CDR2 as FQNEAQ (reference sequence). This CDR3 spans 15 amino acids. The CDR3 loop reads CASSLVGAALRTQYF. The CDR3, as DNA: TGTGCCAGCAGCTTAGTCGGCGCGGCTCTAAGGACCCAGTACTTC.

The table lists this clonotype with many counts. The V and J genes are TRBV14 and TRBJ2-5; the match to TRBD1 covers 9 bases. Germline CDR1 reads SGHDN; CDR2 reads FVKESK. V trimming: 2 bases; J trimming: 2 bases; junction bases outside the gene matches: 6. CDR3 length: 16 amino acids. This CDR3 reads CASSQRLGQGQETQYF. The CDR3, as DNA: TGTGCCAGCAGCCAAAGATTGGGACAGGGTCAAGAGACCCAGTACTTC.

This clonotype was found a few times. This chain joins TRBV20-1 and TRBJ1-3; D is possibly TRBD1 (6 bases). Germline V CDR1 and CDR2: DFQATT, SNEGSKA (reference sequence). The CDR3 totals 13 residues. Trimming took off 5 bases at V and 4 bases at J, with 12 bases between the two ends. The CDR3 DNA is TGCAGTGCTGCTCGGGGGGCAGGAAACACCATATATTTT. Translating gives CSAARGAGNTIYF.

The V gene is TRBV19, the J gene TRBJ1-5; D is unresolved. Germline V gene sequence: CDR1 LNHDA, CDR2 SQIVND (reference sequence). V lost 2 bases and J lost 7, with 6 bases in between. This CDR3 comprises 12 residues. CDR3 in amino acids: CASSIFSQPQHF. CDR3 nucleotides: TGTGCCAGTAGTATATTCAGCCAGCCCCAGCATTTT.

V gene TRBV28 combines with J gene TRBJ2-1; D possibly corresponds to TRBD2 (5 bases). V lost 3 bases to trimming and J lost 8 bases, with 11 bases between them. The CDR3 length is 13 residues. CDR1 and CDR2 (germline): MDHEN, SYDVKM. Here the CDR3 reads CASSFVWRDEQFF. The CDR3 bases are TGTGCCAGCAGTTTCGTGTGGCGGGATGAGCAGTTCTTC.

V usage is TRBV27 and J usage is TRBJ1-6; D possibly corresponds to TRBD1 (5 bases). The CDR3 totals 13 residues. CDR1 and CDR2 (germline): MNHEY, SMNVEV (reference sequence). V was pared by 8 bases and J by 0 bases, with 5 bases between. The CDR3 region is CASGGSYNSPLHF. In nucleotides, the CDR3 is TGTGCCAGCGGGGGCTCCTATAATTCACCCCTCCACTTT.

The rearrangement joins TRBV20-1 to TRBJ1-6; a possible D gene is TRBD1 (5 bases). This CDR3 contains 12 residues. V gave up 6 bases and J gave up 8 bases, with 11 bases separating them. The germline gives CDR1 DFQATT, CDR2 SNEGSKA (reference sequence). The CDR3 sequence: CSAGTGYSPLHF. The CDR3 DNA is TGCAGTGCCGGGACCGGTTATTCACCCCTCCACTTT.

This clonotype was counted only a few times. The genes are TRBV28 and TRBJ1-4; D is possibly TRBD1 (6 bases). The CDR3 contains 13 residues. Germline CDR1 is MDHEN and CDR2 is SYDVKM. Trimming pared 8 bases from V and 1 base from J, leaving 8 bases between. CDR3 amino acids: CASGQITNEKLFF. The CDR3 coding sequence is TGTGCCAGCGGACAGATAACTAATGAAAAACTGTTTTTT.

This clonotype was seen more than once but under ten times. J is TRBJ1-2 and V is TRBV5-1; 8 bases align to TRBD1. Unmatched junction bases numbered 4, after V lost 4 bases and J lost 2 bases. The CDR3 is 14 amino acids. Germline CDR1 is SGHRS and CDR2 is YFSETQ. In DNA, the CDR3 is TGCGCCAGCAGCCCAGCAGGGGGCAACTATGGCTACACCTTC. As protein: CASSPAGGNYGYTF.

This clonotype was detected a few times. J is TRBJ2-1 and V is TRBV29-1, with D perhaps matching TRBD1 (6 bases). CDR3 length equals 15 residues. V gave up 6 bases and J gave up 0 bases, with 15 bases separating them. Germline assignment: CDR1 SQVTM and CDR2 ANQGSEA. The chain's CDR3 is CSVQQDSFSYNEQFF. The CDR3 DNA reads as TGCAGCGTCCAACAGGACAGTTTCTCCTACAATGAGCAGTTCTTC.

This clonotype was recorded a few times. The genes are TRBV2 and TRBJ1-2, with TRBD1 as a possible D gene (6 bases). The CDR3 totals 13 residues. Deletions cut 9 bases from V and 6 bases from J, with 17 bases between. The germline V gene encodes CDR1 SNHLY and CDR2 FYNNEI. The CDR3 DNA sequence: TGTGCCAGTAGACAGGACCTTGGGAATGGCTACACCTTC. Translating it yields CASRQDLGNGYTF. Drawing the rest from reference TRBV2 and TRBJ1-2, the complete variable domain is EPEVTQTPSHQVTQMGQEVILRCVPISNHLYFYWYRQILGQKVEFLVSFYNNEISEKSEIFDDQFSVERPDGSNFTLKIRSTKLEDSAMYFCASRQDLGNGYTFGSGTRLTVV.

Comment on this clonotype: One end of the junction does not line up with germline, which may come from a read error. The chain employs TRBV18 and TRBJ1-3, with D unclear. From germline, CDR1 is KGHSH and CDR2 LQKENI. The CDR3 runs 15 residues. This CDR3 is CASFTRPFSGNTKYF. The CDR3 DNA reads TGTGCCAGCTTTACTCGACCTTTCTCTGGAAACACCAAATATTTT.

This clonotype was seen repeatedly, ten times or more. The chain joins TRBV30 to TRBJ2-3; weak D call: TRBD2 (5 bases). Germline lookup yields CDR1 GTSNPN and CDR2 SVGIG (reference sequence). With 4 bases removed from V and 6 bases from J, the gap between germline ends came to 17 bases. The CDR3 contains 14 residues. The CDR3 DNA reads TGTGCCTGGACCCACGGGATGAGAGCGGATACGCAGTATTTT. This translates into CAWTHGMRADTQYF. Full variable domain (remainder filled in from reference TRBV30 and TRBJ2-3): SQTIHQWPATLVQPVGSPLSLECTVEGTSNPNLYWYRQAAGRGLQLLFYSVGIGQISSEVPQNLSASRPQDRQFILSSKKLLLSDSGFYLCAWTHGMRADTQYFGPGTRLTVL.

The table lists this clonotype with a few counts. The chain carries TRBV6-1 and TRBJ2-2, with D uncertain. The CDR3 runs 13 residues. The germline V and J ends were trimmed by 6 bases and 4 bases, with 9 bases remaining between them. CDR1 and CDR2 from the germline V gene are MNHNS and SASEGT. The CDR3 DNA reads as TGTGCCAGCAGGGGCCCTGTCACCGGGGAGCTGTTTTTT. Translation gives CASRGPVTGELFF.

This clonotype has a handful of counts. V and J are TRBV2 and TRBJ1-1; 7 bases line up with TRBD1. This CDR3 is 13 amino acids long. Germline loops: CDR1 SNHLY, CDR2 FYNNEI. V lost 6 bases to trimming and J lost 8 bases; unmatched junction nucleotides: 9. The CDR3 nucleotides are TGTGCCAGCAGGGACGGACAGGAGAAGGAAGCTTTCTTT. Its protein product is CASRDGQEKEAFF.

This clonotype was counted between two and nine times. The chain combines TRBV11-2 with TRBJ2-1; tentatively, D is TRBD1 or TRBD2 (5 bases each). Looked up from germline, CDR1 is SGHAT and CDR2 is FQNNGV. This CDR3 has 14 amino acids. The V gene lost 2 bases and the J gene lost 2 bases, with 7 bases spanning the gap. CDR3 loop: CASSLMGAYNEQFF. The DNA for the CDR3 is TGTGCCAGCAGCTTAATGGGGGCCTACAATGAGCAGTTCTTC.

The J gene is TRBJ2-1, the V gene TRBV4-2; D is ambiguous. V dropped 0 bases and J dropped 6 bases, with 9 bases sitting between them. The CDR3 totals 14 residues. From germline, CDR1 is LGHNA and CDR2 YNFKEQ. The CDR3 loop reads CASSQDSKGNEQFF. The CDR3 region has the DNA TGTGCCAGCAGCCAAGATAGTAAAGGCAATGAGCAGTTCTTC.

The V gene is TRBV28, the J gene TRBJ2-2, with unresolved D. CDR1 is MDHEN and CDR2 is SYDVKM in the germline V gene. The ends were cut back, 7 bases at V and 7 bases at J, with 19 bases in the middle. The CDR3 covers 15 residues. CDR3: CASTPGSGPYGELFF. In nucleotides, the CDR3 is TGTGCCAGCACCCCCGGCTCGGGCCCATACGGGGAGCTGTTTTTT. The variable domain in full, completed from reference TRBV28 and TRBJ2-2, reads DVKVTQSSRYLVKRTGEKVFLECVQDMDHENMFWYRQDPGLGLRLIYFSYDVKMKEKGDIPEGYSVSREKKERFSLILESASTNQTSMYLCASTPGSGPYGELFFGEGSRLTVL.

This clonotype was seen only a few times. The CDR3 protein is CASSQDSRNEKLFF. The CDR3 DNA reads as TGCGCCAGCAGCCAGGACAGCAGGAATGAAAAACTGTTTTTT. The V and J genes are TRBV5-1 and TRBJ1-4; D is perhaps TRBD1 (6 bases). CDR1 is SGHRS and CDR2 is YFSETQ in the germline V gene. V shed 4 bases and J shed 5 bases, with 12 bases lying between them. This CDR3 spans 14 amino acids.

This chain joins TRBV28 and TRBJ1-4; 7 nucleotides align to TRBD1. This CDR3 is built from 13 residues. Germline V gene data show CDR1 as MDHEN and CDR2 as SYDVKM. J lost 10 bases, V lost 8 bases, and 10 bases had no gene match. CDR3 in DNA: TGTGCCAGCTACCAGACAGGGTCTCCAAAACTGTTTTTT. Its translation: CASYQTGSPKLFF.

The chain recombines TRBV25-1 with TRBJ2-1, with 13 bases aligning to TRBD2. V dropped 4 bases and J dropped 5; count of bases not matched to a gene: 8. This CDR3 has 17 residues. CDR1 MGHDK and CDR2 SYGVNS come from the germline V gene. The CDR3 is CASSVTSGRAWNNEQFF. CDR3 coding DNA: TGTGCCAGCAGTGTCACTAGCGGGAGGGCCTGGAACAATGAGCAGTTCTTC.